This entry concerns a single T cell receptor beta chain. These data are taken from a study of a mutant IDH1 vaccine in newly diagnosed glioma. The method was immunoSEQ multiplex PCR; TCRdb's version includes in-frame clones alone and lacks a portion of them. The sample consists of about 98,000 clones, 70% to 90% of them appearing once. Sample time point: baseline, week 1 (first vaccination visit). Treatment here: pre-vaccination baseline after standard-of-care therapy. The V segment lost 4 bases and the J segment 4 bases; nucleotides outside the gene matches: 7. CDR3 size: 16 residues. Germline V gene sequence: CDR1 LNHDA, CDR2 SQIVND (reference sequence).

The J gene is TRBJ2-2, the V gene TRBV19, with 9 bases lining up with TRBD2. The input for sequencing was PBMCs, taken from a glioma patient treated with radiotherapy, temozolomide or both. This receptor was identified in a woman aged 45-65 years with glioma. The CDR3, as DNA: TGTGCCAGTAGTAGGCGGGAGGGGGGATCCACCGGGGAGCTGTTTTTT. Translated: CASSRREGGSTGELFF.